This TCR beta chain was profiled in a study of cytomegalovirus exposure and HLA in healthy donors (dated by TCRdb to 2015 to 2018). With regard to the full study: An earlier analysis of about 530 of the donors reported 276 Gb of sequence data and about 120 million unique TCR beta sequences obtained from about 170 million T cells. Roughly five DR-DQ haplotypes were handled as single units for association and clustering because linkage in the cohort was strong. Alongside the repertoire data, information on donor age, sex, ethnicity and CMV serostatus was compiled. Rather than using new phenotypic data, the later analysis identified candidate immune exposures from TCR beta sequences and from how often those sequences occurred across donors. The number of typed donors differed by locus: roughly 620-640 for A, B, C, DRB1 and DQB1; 500 to 550 for DQA1; approximately 610 for DPA1; and some 450 for DPB1. Class I and class II HLA loci were covered by the typing at four-digit resolution. Of the roughly 420 genotyped donors, approximately 81% were placed in the genetic ancestry cluster associated with self-reported Caucasian donors. The aim of the study was to test whether cataloging public T cell receptors could identify signatures of past pathogen exposure. To predict cytomegalovirus infection status, the study brought together high-throughput TCR immunosequencing, statistical association of individual TCRs with disease status, and machine learning. A later genetic analysis used genome-wide SNP genotypes for about 60% of the roughly 700 donors, treating that subset as a discovery cohort. An earlier analysis of approximately 640 of the donors applied high-throughput TCR beta sequencing to assess whether each TCR beta V gene segment acted as functional or pseudogenic. The study profiled the T cell repertoires of 500 to 800 subjects by immunosequencing and related them to cytomegalovirus serostatus. An early release that covered approximately 600 HLA-typed donors contained approximately 300 gigabases of sequencing data and tens of millions of unique TCR sequences. All discovery cohort repertoires had been generated on a single sequencing platform. In a later analysis, previously published TCR beta repertoires from some 640 donors were re-analyzed and high-resolution HLA genotyping was added so that TCR occurrence patterns could be studied. Across approximately 400 genotyped donors of the cohort, an average of about 220,000 unique TCR beta nucleotide sequences per donor were sequenced, and roughly 20% of those sequences were non-productive. Along with the approximately 600-subject first cohort, a separate validation cohort of around 110 different subjects was used. Findings and caveats that apply to the study as a whole: Some IMGT-functional V segments, including TRBV6-2 and TRBV6-3, could not be told apart with the 87-base-pair reads, so those segments were excluded. In a later genetic analysis, fewer N-insertions in productive TCRs were reported among donors in an Asian-associated ancestry cluster than the approximately 670-donor mean. In an earlier analysis of roughly 560 of the donors, most TCR beta V segments were observed in productive rearrangements about 90% or about 30% of the time, broadly matching IMGT annotations. The earlier analysis of 587 of the donors excluded some 15 rarely observed V segments, including chromosome 9 orphons, because counts were too low. The cohort was sequenced for TCR beta chains only, and without alpha or paired-chain data the features that could be detected were limited. A later analysis found that most CMV-associated TCR beta chains appeared HLA-restricted, with HLA associations seemingly driven largely by CMV exposure. At a false discovery rate of 0.05, a later analysis linked under 20,000 TCR beta sequences to specific HLA alleles. In a later analysis, HLA-associated TCR beta chains were found to be more clonally expanded and to have lower generation probabilities than equally common non-associated chains. The only immune exposure information available for the cohort was CMV serostatus. Roughly uniform sequencing depth across donors was assumed in presence/absence analyses, although this assumption may not hold. When HLA alleles, especially DR and DQ, strongly co-occurred, attributing TCR associations to individual alleles was difficult. In a later genetic analysis, a missense DCLRE1C variant was associated with V-gene and J-gene trimming of TCR beta chains, and the association was replicated in an independent cohort. Correlated functional status among segregating V segments might be attributable to linkage disequilibrium, but an unknown experimental factor could not be ruled out. In a later analysis, the rate of TCR association differed among HLA loci, with DRB1 alleles having the most associated TCRs and HLA-C alleles having the fewest. The study listed 164 TCR beta chains as associated with cytomegalovirus. Because HLA typing was missing for some donors at each locus, association tests included only the typed subset. A group of highly shared sequence variants was considered likely to be a technical artifact of the sequencing pipeline. A further reported finding was that TCR beta sequences accurately predicted the HLA-A and HLA-B alleles for most subjects in the first cohort. In vitro tests confirmed that three of the cytomegalovirus-associated TCR beta chains recognize cytomegalovirus antigens. The classifier was reported to diagnose cytomegalovirus status with high specificity and sensitivity in both the original and validation cohorts. A later analysis reported that several top co-occurrence clusters appeared linked to parvovirus B19, influenza, CMV and Epstein-Barr virus. The authors suggested that the approach could potentially be extended to other disease states and immunological phenotypes. While some public TCRs were present in many individuals, most TCR sequences turned up only very rarely across donors.

Libraries were built with the immunoSEQ multiplex PCR assay. The multiplex PCR relied on a mix of 60 forward primers for TCR Vbeta segments and 13 reverse primers for TCR Jbeta segments. A multiplex PCR assay on genomic DNA amplified the CDR3 region of rearranged TCR beta genes. Amplified TCR beta libraries were sequenced as 87-base-pair reads on the Illumina HiSeq System. The original methods were these. In a later analysis, roughly 80 million unique TCR beta chains were counted across the 690 or so repertoires, and around 10 million of these chains were shared by at least two donors. A nearest-neighbor algorithm error-corrected the raw reads and collapsed the reads into unique sequences, merging closely related sequences to remove PCR and sequencing errors. CDR3 sequences were aligned to IMGT reference sequences to assign V, D and J gene segments. For a sequence to be retained, a match of at least six nucleotides to both a V gene segment and a J gene segment was required. A rearrangement counted as productive if the CDR3 had no stop codons and remained in frame with V and J, and every other rearrangement counted as non-productive. CDR3 was defined according to IMGT convention as the region running from the second conserved V-encoded cysteine to the conserved J-encoded phenylalanine. The earlier analysis of some 580 of the donors excluded any sequence lacking an unambiguous match to a single V gene segment. In an earlier analysis of some 590 of the donors, a V segment was called functional when productive rearrangements were above 56.7%, and segregating when the standard deviation between donors exceeded 5%. A statistical classification framework was developed to diagnose cytomegalovirus status using the catalog of TCR beta chain sequences. In a later analysis, TCR nucleotide sequences were compared against IMGT/GENE-DB human TR gene sequences so that V and J genes could be assigned. Using the TCRdist pipeline, a later analysis assigned CDR3 sequences along with most-parsimonious VDJ recombination scenarios. A later analysis defined each TCR beta chain by its CDR3 amino acid sequence plus V-gene family, and excluded reads lacking a unique V-gene family. To address suspected cross-contamination and a sequencing artifact, a later analysis removed 592 highly shared, low-generation-probability nucleotide sequences. In a later analysis, a clonal expansion index was calculated for each public chain from normalized within-repertoire ranks of inferred template counts. Generation probabilities in a later analysis came from a VDJ recombination model fitted to out-of-frame rearrangements, and those results were checked against IGoR. A later analysis scored TCR-TCR, TCR-HLA and TCR-CMV co-occurrence with hypergeometric tests, applying a repertoire-size bias correction to TCR pairs. False discovery rates were estimated in a later analysis by permuting HLA or CMV assignments 20 times. A later analysis grouped co-occurring TCRs with DBSCAN, adding TCRdist sequence similarity when clustering within HLA-allele-positive subsets. For co-occurrence clustering, repertoires with fewer than 30,000 or more than 120,000 public chains were excluded, along with four to six repertoires with anomalous nucleotide sharing. TCRdb took this table from immuneACCESS and kept in-frame rearrangements with V and J called. Such tables lack part of the clones; where checked against another copy, unresolved V genes explain under half of the gap, and the rest is unexplained. The D gene and trimming were derived from the DNA, and the V and J assignments and clone size from that table. A total of about 190,000 clones appear in this sample, 60% to 80% of them only once. The ten largest clones represent around 1.6% of the sample.

With regard to this clone: Its antigen is still unknown. No much larger clone exists at a distance of one base, and base qualities are not known.

Trimming removed 6 bases from V and 1 base from J; the gene matches leave 1 base unexplained. The germline V gene yields MNHNS for CDR1 and SASEGT for CDR2. The CDR3, cysteine through phenylalanine, is 14 amino acids long. Only the CDR3 region is kept as DNA, spanning 42 bases read in frame from base 1. The cohort comprised hundreds of healthy bone marrow donors. At the time of sampling, every cohort member was nominally healthy, though immune exposures that went unrecorded were likely present. The donor was CMV seronegative and was included in the group of a few hundred seronegative cohort members. A peripheral blood sample was collected from each donor, and TCR beta sequencing was performed on peripheral blood mononuclear cells. The Qiagen DNeasy Blood Extraction Kit was used to extract genomic DNA from the blood cell samples.

This sequence uses TRBV6-1 and TRBJ1-5, with 9 central nucleotides matching TRBD1. The TCR was taken from a woman aged 18-29 years in good health and CMV-seronegative. Source material: PBMCs. The CDR3: CASRQGASNQPQHF. The sequenced DNA is TGTGCCAGCAGACAGGGGGCAAGCAATCAGCCCCAGCATTTT.